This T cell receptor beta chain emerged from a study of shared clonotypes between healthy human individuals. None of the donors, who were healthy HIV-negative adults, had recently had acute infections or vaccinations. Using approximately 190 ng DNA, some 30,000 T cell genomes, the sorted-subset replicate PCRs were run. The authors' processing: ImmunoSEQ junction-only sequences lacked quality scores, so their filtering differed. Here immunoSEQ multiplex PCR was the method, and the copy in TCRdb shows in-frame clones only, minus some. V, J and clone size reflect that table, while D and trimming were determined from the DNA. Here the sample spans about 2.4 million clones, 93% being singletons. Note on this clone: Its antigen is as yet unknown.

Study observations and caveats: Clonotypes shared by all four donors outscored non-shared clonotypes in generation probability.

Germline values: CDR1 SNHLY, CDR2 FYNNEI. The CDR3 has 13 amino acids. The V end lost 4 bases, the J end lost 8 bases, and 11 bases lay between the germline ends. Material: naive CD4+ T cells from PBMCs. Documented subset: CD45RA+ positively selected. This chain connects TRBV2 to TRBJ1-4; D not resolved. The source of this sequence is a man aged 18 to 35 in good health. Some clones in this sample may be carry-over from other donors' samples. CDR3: CASSGAVKEKLFF. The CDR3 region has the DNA TGTGCCAGCAGTGGGGCGGTAAAGGAAAAACTGTTTTTT.